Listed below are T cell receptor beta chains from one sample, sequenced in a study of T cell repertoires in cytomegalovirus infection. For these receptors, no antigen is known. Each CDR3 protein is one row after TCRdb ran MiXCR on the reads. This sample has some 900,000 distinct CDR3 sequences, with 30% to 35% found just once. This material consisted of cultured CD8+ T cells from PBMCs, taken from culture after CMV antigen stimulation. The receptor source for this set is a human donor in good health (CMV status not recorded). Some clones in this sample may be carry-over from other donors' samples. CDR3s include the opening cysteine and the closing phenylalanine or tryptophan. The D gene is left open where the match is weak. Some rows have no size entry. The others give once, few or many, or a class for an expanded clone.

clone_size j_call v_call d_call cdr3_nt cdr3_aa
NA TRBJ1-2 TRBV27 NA TGTGCCAGCAGTCCCGGTCTGTTCGATGGCTACACCTTC CASSPGLFDGYTF
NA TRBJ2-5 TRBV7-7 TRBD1 TGTGCTAGCAGCACCCGGACAGGGGATATGGAGACCCAGTACTTC CASSTRTGDMETQYF
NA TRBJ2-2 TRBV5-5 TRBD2 TGTGCCAGCAGCTTGGCCGAAGCTAGCGGGGTCACCGGGGAGCTGTTTTTT CASSLAEASGVTGELFF
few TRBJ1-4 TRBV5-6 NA TGTGCCAGCAGCTTGGGAGGGGTCGCACTGTTTTTT CASSLGGVALFF
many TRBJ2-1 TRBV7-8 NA TGTGCCAGCAGCCCCAGGGACCCCTACAATGAGCAGTTCTTC CASSPRDPYNEQFF
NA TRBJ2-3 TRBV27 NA TGTGCCAGCAGTTTATATACGGGGCCCACCGGCTTTAGCACAGATACGCAGTATTTT CASSLYTGPTGFSTDTQYF
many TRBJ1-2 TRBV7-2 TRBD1 TGTGCCAGCAGCACGGGACAGGGGGCCCGGGGCTATGGCTACACCTTC CASSTGQGARGYGYTF
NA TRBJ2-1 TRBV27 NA TGTGCCAGCAGTTTCGGGACTCTCTTTGAGCAGTTCTTC CASSFGTLFEQFF
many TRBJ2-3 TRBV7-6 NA TGTGCCAGCAGCTTAGCGGGGGGGCGGACCACAGATACGCAGTATTTT CASSLAGGRTTDTQYF
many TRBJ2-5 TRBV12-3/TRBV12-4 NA TGTGCCAGCAGTTCCGGCTGGGAGACCCAGTACTTC CASSSGWETQYF
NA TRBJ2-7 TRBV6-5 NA TGTGCCAGCAGTCCCAGGGACACTTCATACTACGAGCAGTACTTC CASSPRDTSYYEQYF
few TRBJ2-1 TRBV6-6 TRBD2 TGTGCCAGCAGTTATTCCCGACTAGCGGGGGCGCCTCGGGATGAGCAGTTCTTC CASSYSRLAGAPRDEQFF
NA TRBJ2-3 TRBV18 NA TGTGCCAGCTCAGAAGGGACGTCGTCTAGCACAGATACGCAGTATTTT CASSEGTSSSTDTQYF
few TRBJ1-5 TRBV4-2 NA TGTGCCAGCAGCCAAGAGGCGGCGGGCGGCGTCAATCAGCCCCAGCATTTT CASSQEAAGGVNQPQHF
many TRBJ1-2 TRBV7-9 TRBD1 TGTGCCAGCAGCTACGGACAGGGAGGGAGAGGCTACACCTTC CASSYGQGGRGYTF
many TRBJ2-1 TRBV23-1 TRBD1 TGCGCCAGCAGTCAACTAAGCTACAGGGGTGGGCCTTACAATGAGCAGTTCTTC CASSQLSYRGGPYNEQFF
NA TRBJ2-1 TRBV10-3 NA TGTGCCATCAACCCGGGAACCCGGGATGAGCAGTTCTTC CAINPGTRDEQFF
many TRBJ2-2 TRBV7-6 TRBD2 TGTGCCAGCAGCTTAAGCAGGACTAGCGGACCGAACACCGGGGAGCTGTTTTTT CASSLSRTSGPNTGELFF
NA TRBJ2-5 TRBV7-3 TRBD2 TGTGCCAGCAGCGCACAAACTAGCGGGGGGCTCCAAGAGACCCAGTACTTC CASSAQTSGGLQETQYF
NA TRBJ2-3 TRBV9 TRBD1 TGTGCCAGCAGACAGGGGGGCATAGATACGCAGTATTTT CASRQGGIDTQYF
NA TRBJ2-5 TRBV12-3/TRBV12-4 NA TGTGCCAGCAGACACGACCTGGGCGGAGAGACCCAGTACTTC CASRHDLGGETQYF
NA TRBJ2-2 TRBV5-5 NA TGTGCCAGCAGCCAGTCGACCCTGGGAACCGGGGAGCTGTTTTTT CASSQSTLGTGELFF
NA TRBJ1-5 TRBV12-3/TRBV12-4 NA TGTGCCAGCAGAACAGGTGCGAATAGCAATCAGCCCCAGCATTTT CASRTGANSNQPQHF
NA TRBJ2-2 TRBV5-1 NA TGCGCCAGCAGCTTGGTCGTAGGATCGATCGGGGACGAGCTGTTTTTT CASSLVVGSIGDELFF
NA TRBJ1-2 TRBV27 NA TGTGCCAGCAGCCCTAGGAGGCCTGCTAACTATGGCTACACCTTC CASSPRRPANYGYTF
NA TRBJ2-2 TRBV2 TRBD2 TGTGCCAGCAGTGGTATAGCGGGGGTGGGGAACACCGGGGAGCTGTTTTTT CASSGIAGVGNTGELFF
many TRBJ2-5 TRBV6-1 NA TGTGCCAGCAGTGAACTCGGGGGCCGCCAAGAGACCCAGTACTTC CASSELGGRQETQYF
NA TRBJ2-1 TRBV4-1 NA TGCGCCAGCAGCCAACTCTGGGATGAGCAGTTCTTC CASSQLWDEQFF
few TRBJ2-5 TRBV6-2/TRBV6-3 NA TGTGCCAGCAGTTACTCCCCCGATTTCGACGAGACCCAGTACTTC CASSYSPDFDETQYF
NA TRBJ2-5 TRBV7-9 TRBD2 TGTGCCAGCAGCTTAAAGCGGGGGGGCCGGGAGACCCAGTACTTC CASSLKRGGRETQYF
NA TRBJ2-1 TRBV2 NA TGTGCCCTTTCGGGGACCTCACAGGGATGGGGGCACAATGAGCAGTTCTTC CALSGTSQGWGHNEQFF
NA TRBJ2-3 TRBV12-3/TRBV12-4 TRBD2 TGTGCCAGCCGGGGGGGGGTTAGCGGGGCGGAAACCACAGATACGCAGTATTTT CASRGGVSGAETTDTQYF
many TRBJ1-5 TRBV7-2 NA TGTGCCAGCAGCTCCCCTGGGTTTCAGCCCCAGCATTTT CASSSPGFQPQHF
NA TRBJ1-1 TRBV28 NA TGTGCCAGCAGTTTAGCCAGGGTGGAAACTGAAGCTTTCTTT CASSLARVETEAFF
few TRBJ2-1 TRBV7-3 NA TGTGCCAGCAGCTTAGCCCCGGGACGGGCCAATGAGCAGTTCTTC CASSLAPGRANEQFF
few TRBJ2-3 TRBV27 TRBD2 TGTGCTACCACCTCCGGGCTAGCGGGGGGAGATACGCAGTATTTT CATTSGLAGGDTQYF
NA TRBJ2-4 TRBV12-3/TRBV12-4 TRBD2 TGTGCCAGCAGTGGACTAGCGGGGGGGCGTGGCAAAAACATTCAGTACTTC CASSGLAGGRGKNIQYF
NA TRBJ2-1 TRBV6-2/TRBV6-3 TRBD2 TGTGCCAGCAGTTACTCCGAGCGGGGGCATCCCAACAATGAGCAGTTCTTC CASSYSERGHPNNEQFF
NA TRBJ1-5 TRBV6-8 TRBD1 TGTGCCAGCAGCCTACGTGACAGGGGGGTTAACAATCAGCCCCAGCATTTT CASSLRDRGVNNQPQHF
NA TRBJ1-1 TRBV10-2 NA TGCGCCAGCAGTGACCACAGGGTCGGGACTGAAGCTTTCTTT CASSDHRVGTEAFF
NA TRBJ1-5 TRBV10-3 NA TGTGCCATCAGTGAGTCAAATCATTGGCCCCAGCATTTT CAISESNHWPQHF
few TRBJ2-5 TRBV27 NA TGTGCCAGCAGTGGTCCTCCAGGGACCCAGTACTTC CASSGPPGTQYF
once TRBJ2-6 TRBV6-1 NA TGTGCCAGCAGTTACGCGCTGGGAGGCGCCCCTGGGGCCAACGTCCTGACTTTC CASSYALGGAPGANVLTF
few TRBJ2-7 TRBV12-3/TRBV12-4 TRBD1 TGTGCCAGCAGCCCCAGGGGGCGACCCGAGCAGTACTTC CASSPRGRPEQYF
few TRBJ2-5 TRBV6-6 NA TGTGCCAGCAGTTTTAGCCCGGGGGCCGAGACCCAGTACTTC CASSFSPGAETQYF
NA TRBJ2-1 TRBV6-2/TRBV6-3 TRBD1 TGTGCCAGCAGTCCAGGGGGTTTTGAGCAGTTCTTC CASSPGGFEQFF
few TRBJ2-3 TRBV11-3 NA TGTGCCAGCAGCTCCCAAGGTGACACAGATACGCAGTATTTT CASSSQGDTDTQYF
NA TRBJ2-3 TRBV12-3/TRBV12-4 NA TGTGCCAGCAGTCCTACCGCGGGACGGCGCACAGATACGCAGTATTTT CASSPTAGRRTDTQYF
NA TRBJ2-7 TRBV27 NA TGTGCCAGCTGTATGGGGGGGCAACCCTACGAGCAGTACTTC CASCMGGQPYEQYF
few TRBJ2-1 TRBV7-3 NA TGTGCCAGCAGCTTAAGTCGGGGGACTGGGGATGAGCAGTTCTTC CASSLSRGTGDEQFF
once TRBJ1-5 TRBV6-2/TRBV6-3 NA TGTGCCAGCAGTTGGTCCAGTGGCAATCAGCCCCAGCATTTT CASSWSSGNQPQHF
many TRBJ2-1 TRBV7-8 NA TGTGCCAGCAGCCCGCCCCCGGAACACTACCTCTACAATGAGCAGTTCTTC CASSPPPEHYLYNEQFF
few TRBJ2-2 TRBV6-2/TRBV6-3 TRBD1 TGTGCCAGCAGTCCTCCGGTGGGACAGACGAACACCGGGGAGCTGTTTTTT CASSPPVGQTNTGELFF
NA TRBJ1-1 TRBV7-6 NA TGTGCCAACAGCTTAGGATCGAACACTGAAGCTTTCTTT CANSLGSNTEAFF
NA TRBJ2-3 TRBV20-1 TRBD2 TGCAGTGTACGAGCGGGGGCCCTTCCGGGGACAGATACGCAGTATTTT CSVRAGALPGTDTQYF
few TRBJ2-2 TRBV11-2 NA TGTGCCAGCAGCTCTCTCAGCTCTTCCGACGGGGAGCTGTTTTTT CASSSLSSSDGELFF
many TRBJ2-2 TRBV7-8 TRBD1 TGTGCCGGTGCCCGGACAGGGGACACCGGGGAGCTGTTTTTT CAGARTGDTGELFF
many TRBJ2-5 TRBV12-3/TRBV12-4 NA TGTGCCAGCAGTTTATCTAGAGAGACCCAGTACTTC CASSLSRETQYF
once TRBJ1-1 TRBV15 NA TGTGCCACCAGCAGAGTGACAGGAGGCGCGACTTTCTTT CATSRVTGGATFF